The T cell receptor (beta chain) described here comes from a study of identical twins. This CDR3 has 15 residues. The V end lost 1 base, the J end lost 1 base, and 10 bases lay between the germline ends. CDR1 is MNHEY and CDR2 is SMNVEV in the germline V gene (reference sequence). TCRdb passed the 5' RACE reads through MiXCR, listing each CDR3 protein once. The sample yields under 900,000 distinct CDR3 sequences, 15% to 20% seen once. The sample also formed part of further work on T cells expressing NK-cell markers.

Sequences were obtained from PBMCs. The chain recombines TRBV27 with TRBJ1-1, with D possibly TRBD1 on 5 matching bases. The source of this sequence is a woman younger than 30 in good health. The CDR3 DNA sequence: TGTGCCAGCAGTTTATTTGGGGCTGGGAACACTGAAGCTTTCTTT. As protein: CASSLFGAGNTEAFF.